Sequencing of this TCR beta chain was carried out in a study of blood T cells in healthy people across ages. Germline V gene lookup returns CDR1 LGHNA and CDR2 YSLEER. Trimming left V 0 bases short and J 8 bases short, with 14 bases between. This CDR3 has 15 residues. Next came a second PCR, run for about 7 to 12 cycles, which used a sample-barcoded 5' primer along with a J-beta primer mix. In TCRdb, the 5' RACE reads were re-called with MiXCR into one record per CDR3 protein. The sample has about a million distinct CDR3 sequences, under 40% seen once; the top ten hold 10% to 15%. This clonotype was obtained from a man aged 18-30 years in good health. The chain couples TRBV4-3 to TRBJ2-1; the D is unclear. Sequencing used blood. The DNA of the CDR3 is TGCGCCAGCAGCCAAGATCAGGCTAGGGCCCATGAGCAGTTCTTC. This encodes CASSQDQARAHEQFF.